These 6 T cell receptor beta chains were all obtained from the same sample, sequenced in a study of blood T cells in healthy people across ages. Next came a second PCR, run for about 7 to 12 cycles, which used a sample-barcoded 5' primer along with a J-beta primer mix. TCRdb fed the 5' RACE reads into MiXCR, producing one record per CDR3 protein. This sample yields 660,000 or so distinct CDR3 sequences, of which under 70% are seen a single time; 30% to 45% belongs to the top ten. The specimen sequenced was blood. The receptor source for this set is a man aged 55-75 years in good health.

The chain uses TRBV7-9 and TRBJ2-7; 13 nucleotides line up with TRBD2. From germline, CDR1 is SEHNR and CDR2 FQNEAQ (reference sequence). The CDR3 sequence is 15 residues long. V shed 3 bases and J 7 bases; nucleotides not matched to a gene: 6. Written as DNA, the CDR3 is TGTGCCAGCAGCTTGGACGGACTAGCGGGGGAAGAGCAGTACTTC. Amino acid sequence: CASSLDGLAGEEQYF.

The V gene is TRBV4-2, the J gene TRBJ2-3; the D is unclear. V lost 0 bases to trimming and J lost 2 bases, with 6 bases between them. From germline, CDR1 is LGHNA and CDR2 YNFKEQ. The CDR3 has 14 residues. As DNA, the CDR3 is TGTGCCAGCAGCCAAGAAAGACCCACAGATACGCAGTATTTT. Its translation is CASSQERPTDTQYF.

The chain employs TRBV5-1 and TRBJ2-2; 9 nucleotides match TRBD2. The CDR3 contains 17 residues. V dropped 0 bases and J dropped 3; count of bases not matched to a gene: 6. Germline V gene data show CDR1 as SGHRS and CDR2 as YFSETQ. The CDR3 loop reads CASSLEVAGAYTGELFF. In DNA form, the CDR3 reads TGCGCCAGCAGCTTGGAGGTAGCGGGGGCCTACACCGGGGAGCTGTTTTTT.

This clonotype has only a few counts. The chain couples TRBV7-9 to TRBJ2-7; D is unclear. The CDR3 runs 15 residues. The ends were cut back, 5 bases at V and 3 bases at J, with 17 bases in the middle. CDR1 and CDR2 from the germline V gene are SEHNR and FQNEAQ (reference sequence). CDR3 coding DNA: TGTGCCAGCAGCCCCTCAGCCCAGGTACTCTACGAGCAGTACTTC. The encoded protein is CASSPSAQVLYEQYF. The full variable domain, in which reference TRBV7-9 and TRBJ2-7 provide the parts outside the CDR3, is DTGVSQNPRHKITKRGQNVTFRCDPISEHNRLYWYRQTLGQGPEFLTYFQNEAQLEKSRLLSDRFSAERPKGSFSTLEIQRTEQGDSAMYLCASSPSAQVLYEQYFGPGTRLTVT.

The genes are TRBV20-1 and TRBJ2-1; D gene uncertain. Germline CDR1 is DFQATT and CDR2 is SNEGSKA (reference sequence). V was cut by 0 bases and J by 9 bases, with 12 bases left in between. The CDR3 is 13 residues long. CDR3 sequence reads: CSARDPVGFEQFF. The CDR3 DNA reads TGCAGTGCTAGAGATCCGGTGGGGTTTGAGCAGTTCTTC.

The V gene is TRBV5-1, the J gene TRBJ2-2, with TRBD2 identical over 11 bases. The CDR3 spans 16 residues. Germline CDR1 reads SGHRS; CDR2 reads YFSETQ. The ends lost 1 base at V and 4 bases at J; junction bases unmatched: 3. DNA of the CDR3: TGCGCCAGCAGCTTGACTAGCGGGGGACCCACCGGGGAGCTGTTTTTT. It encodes CASSLTSGGPTGELFF.